This T cell receptor beta chain derives from a study of blood T cells in healthy people across ages. General study points: With unsorted PBMCs, a conclusive comparison of naive versus antigen-experienced cells was not possible.

Sample-barcoded 5' priming and a J-beta primer mix drove a second PCR of about 6 to 12 cycles. TCRdb called the 5' RACE reads again in MiXCR, with one record for every CDR3 protein. The data show about 1,600,000 distinct CDR3 sequences, around 42% seen once. A note on this clonotype: The antigen is unknown.

The junction had 7 bases not matched to a gene; V was cut back by 6 bases and J by 7 bases. Germline V gene lookup returns CDR1 DFQATT and CDR2 SNEGSKA (reference sequence). CDR3 length: 12 residues. Source material: blood. The receptor was isolated from a woman between 18 and 29 years old in good health. The rearrangement uses TRBV20-1 and TRBJ2-7, with TRBD2 matching over 9 bases. The CDR3 DNA reads as TGCAGTGCGCGGGAGGGCCTCAATGAGCAGTACTTC. Protein product: CSAREGLNEQYF.